These 20 T cell receptor beta chains share one sample of origin, sequenced in a study of shared clonotypes between healthy human individuals. The table came from immunoSEQ multiplex PCR; TCRdb's copy has only in-frame clones and leaves some out. The table lists about 820,000 clones, over 90% of them singletons. Naive CD8 populations comprised CD45RO-negative cells positively selected for CCR7, excluding terminally differentiated effector memory CD45RA+ cells. The material sequenced was naive CD8+ T cells sorted from blood. Receptor source: a man aged 25-40 years in good health.

This chain uses TRBV19 with TRBJ2-7; D is possibly TRBD1 (5 bases). The V and J ends lost 5 bases and 0 bases respectively, with 8 bases between them. The germline CDR1 and CDR2 sequences are LNHDA and SQIVND (reference sequence). The CDR3 sequence is 13 residues long. The CDR3 DNA follows: TGTGCCAGTAGTCCACAGGTCTCCTACGAGCAGTACTTC. This gives the protein CASSPQVSYEQYF.

The chain uses TRBV5-4 and TRBJ2-3; 9 nucleotides match TRBD2. J lost 2 bases, V lost 6 bases, and 4 bases had no gene match. Per germline, CDR1 SGHNT and CDR2 YYREEE (reference sequence). The CDR3 runs to 14 residues. CDR3 region: CASKTSGLTDTQYF. The CDR3 coding sequence is TGTGCCAGCAAGACTAGCGGCCTCACAGATACGCAGTATTTT.

The V and J genes are TRBV12-5 and TRBJ2-1, with a tentative D call TRBD2 (6 bases). The CDR3 spans 13 residues. Trimming removed 6 bases from V and 5 bases from J, with 11 bases in between. Germline CDR1 and CDR2: LGHNT and FRNRAP. DNA for the CDR3: TGTGCTAGTGGAGGTCGACTAGACAATGAGCAGTTCTTC. Amino acid sequence: CASGGRLDNEQFF.

The table lists this clone with a few counts. This sequence joins TRBV6-1 and TRBJ2-1, with 7 bases aligning to TRBD1. Germline trimming cut 6 bases from V and 5 bases from J; bases unmatched to any gene: 10. This CDR3 has 15 residues. CDR1 is MNHNS and CDR2 is SASEGT in the germline V gene. CDR3 residues: CASRETGIGDNEQFF. The CDR3 DNA is TGTGCCAGCAGAGAGACAGGGATCGGGGACAATGAGCAGTTCTTC.

The chain joins TRBV29-1 to TRBJ2-1; 9 bases are shared with TRBD1. Germline CDR1 SQVTM, CDR2 ANQGSEA. The ends lost 3 bases at V and 4 bases at J; junction bases unmatched: 4. This CDR3 comprises 14 residues. The CDR3 DNA reads as TGCAGCGTTGAGTACAGGGGGCTATACAATGAGCAGTTCTTC. Protein sequence: CSVEYRGLYNEQFF.

The rearrangement links TRBV7-9 to TRBJ2-6; D gene unclear. This CDR3 region has 14 residues. Looked up from germline, CDR1 is SEHNR and CDR2 is FQNEAQ (reference sequence). V was trimmed by 7 bases and J by 10 bases, leaving 17 bases between them. CDR3 in DNA: TGTGCCAGCAATGCACTCGATAGGCCAAACGTCCTGACTTTC. The encoded protein is CASNALDRPNVLTF.

The chain employs TRBV11-1 and TRBJ2-1; TRBD2 aligns across 8 bases. CDR3 length equals 16 residues. Germline trimming cut 2 bases from V and 0 bases from J; bases unmatched to any gene: 3. Per the germline V gene, CDR1 is SGHAT and CDR2 is FQDESV (reference sequence). The CDR3 loop reads CASSLLAGRSYNEQFF. The CDR3 DNA reads as TGTGCCAGCAGCTTACTAGCGGGTCGCTCCTACAATGAGCAGTTCTTC.

The chain uses TRBV28 and TRBJ1-5, with 7 bases matching TRBD1. The ends lost 6 bases at V and 4 bases at J; junction bases unmatched: 9. The CDR3 has 15 residues. From germline, CDR1 is MDHEN and CDR2 SYDVKM. CDR3 coding DNA: TGTGCCAGCAGCCCCCCGGACAGGCAGAATCAGCCCCAGCATTTT. Protein sequence: CASSPPDRQNQPQHF.

J is TRBJ1-1 and V is TRBV6-5, with 12 bases lining up with TRBD1. The junction had 8 bases not matched to a gene; V was cut back by 6 bases and J by 9 bases. CDR3 size: 14 residues. The germline gives CDR1 MNHEY, CDR2 SVGAGI. In DNA, the CDR3 is TGTGCCAGCAGGGAGGGACAGGGGGCTCGGAAAGCTTTCTTT. Residues: CASREGQGARKAFF.

The chain has TRBV30 and TRBJ2-1, with 9 bases aligning to TRBD1. The CDR3 sequence is 15 residues long. The V gene end was trimmed by 3 bases and the J gene end by 2 bases; junction bases not matched to a gene: 5. Germline V lookup: CDR1 GTSNPN, CDR2 SVGIG (reference sequence). The DNA of the CDR3 is TGTGCCTGGAGGGGGGGACAGGGTCCCTACAATGAGCAGTTCTTC. This translates into CAWRGGQGPYNEQFF.

The rearrangement uses TRBV28 and TRBJ2-7; D may be TRBD2 (6 bases). The germline V and J ends were trimmed by 3 bases and 1 base, with 10 bases remaining between them. CDR1 and CDR2 from the germline V gene are MDHEN and SYDVKM. The CDR3 sequence is 14 residues long. CDR3 loop: CASSFGDSSYEQYF. CDR3 bases: TGTGCCAGCAGTTTTGGGGACTCTTCCTACGAGCAGTACTTC.

The DNA of the CDR3 is TGTGCCAGCAGCCCCGGACAGGGGGTTGGGACTTACAATGAGCAGTTCTTC. Translating it yields CASSPGQGVGTYNEQFF. The chain has TRBV5-6 and TRBJ2-1, with TRBD1 identical over 10 bases. V trimming: 4 bases; J trimming: 4 bases; junction bases outside the gene matches: 11. Looked up from germline, CDR1 is SGHDT and CDR2 is YYEEEE. The CDR3 loop spans 17 amino acids. Full variable domain (missing parts from reference TRBV5-6 and TRBJ2-1): DAGVTQSPTHLIKTRGQQVTLRCSPKSGHDTVSWYQQALGQGPQFIFQYYEEEERQRGNFPDRFSGHQFPNYSSELNVNALLLGDSALYLCASSPGQGVGTYNEQFFGPGTRLTVL.

Turning to this clone: Mismatch with germline at one junction end may stem from a read error. The rearrangement links TRBV19 to TRBJ1-2, with 7 bases lining up with TRBD1. The CDR3 is made up of 13 amino acids. Germline V CDR1 and CDR2: LNHDA, SQIVND (reference sequence). This chain's CDR3 is CASSIVQGGHLSF. The CDR3, as DNA: TGTGCCAGTAGTATTGTCCAGGGGGGCCACCTGAGTTTC.

The chain employs TRBV6-5 and TRBJ2-7; D remains ambiguous. The CDR3 has 14 amino acids. The germline V and J ends were trimmed by 2 bases and 2 bases, with 10 bases remaining between them. The germline gives CDR1 MNHEY, CDR2 SVGAGI. CDR3 protein: CASSYSSKTYEQYF. CDR3 coding DNA: TGTGCCAGCAGTTACAGTTCGAAAACCTACGAGCAGTACTTC.

The CDR3 nucleotides read TGTGCCAGCAGTGAAGCTTGGCGCAGGGGGCCCCAAGAGACCCAGTACTTC. Translated, it gives CASSEAWRRGPQETQYF. The chain has TRBV2 and TRBJ2-5, with 8 nucleotides matching TRBD1. The germline V gene encodes CDR1 SNHLY and CDR2 FYNNEI. The CDR3 has 17 amino acids. Trimming cost V 0 bases and J 1 base; bases outside gene matches: 7.

The gene calls are TRBV7-6 and TRBJ2-7, with TRBD1 as a possible D gene (6 bases). V gave up 6 bases and J gave up 3 bases, with 9 bases separating them. The CDR3 extends over 12 amino acids. Germline values: CDR1 SGHVS, CDR2 FNYEAQ. The CDR3 sequence is CASRSRGYEQYF. The DNA for the CDR3 is TGTGCCAGCAGATCCAGGGGCTACGAGCAGTACTTC.

The gene calls are TRBV11-2 and TRBJ2-2; tentative D call: TRBD2 (5 bases). Germline values: CDR1 SGHAT, CDR2 FQNNGV. V gave up 0 bases and J gave up 6 bases, with 11 bases separating them. This CDR3 is 15 amino acids long. The CDR3: CASSLEGPAAGELFF. The CDR3 bases are TGTGCCAGCAGCTTAGAGGGCCCAGCGGCCGGGGAGCTGTTTTTT.

Worth noting for this clone: A much larger clone lies a single base off, so this may be a read error. The same CDR3 also results from other DNA sequences found in this sample. J is TRBJ2-1 and V is TRBV9; D remains unclear. Germline V gives CDR1 SGDLS, CDR2 YYNGEE. Trimming cost V 3 bases and J 8 bases, with 3 bases left between them. CDR3 length equals 10 residues. The CDR3 sequence: CASSGDEQFF. The CDR3 DNA reads TGTGCCAGCAGCGGAGATGAGCAGTTCTTC.

This chain connects TRBV7-9 to TRBJ2-1; D gene unclear. The CDR3 spans 16 residues. With 5 bases removed from V and 4 bases from J, the gap between germline ends came to 18 bases. Looked up from germline, CDR1 is SEHNR and CDR2 is FQNEAQ (reference sequence). CDR3 DNA: TGTGCCAGCAGCGGTACAACGGCAGCCCCATACAATGAGCAGTTCTTC. Translating it yields CASSGTTAAPYNEQFF. Full variable domain (outside the CDR3, taken from reference TRBV7-9 and TRBJ2-1): DTGVSQNPRHKITKRGQNVTFRCDPISEHNRLYWYRQTLGQGPEFLTYFQNEAQLEKSRLLSDRFSAERPKGSFSTLEIQRTEQGDSAMYLCASSGTTAAPYNEQFFGPGTRLTVL.

The chain is built from TRBV6-5 and TRBJ1-1, with TRBD1 as a possible D gene (5 bases). The germline CDR1 and CDR2 sequences are MNHEY and SVGAGI. The V gene lost 2 bases and the J gene lost 4 bases, with 11 bases spanning the gap. This CDR3 spans 14 amino acids. In DNA form, the CDR3 reads TGTGCCAGCAGTTACAAGCTCGGGGGCACTGAAGCTTTCTTT. Protein product: CASSYKLGGTEAFF.